This T cell receptor (beta chain) was retrieved from a study of T-cell memory formation after mild COVID-19. Overall study results and limits: Clones which contracted sat mainly in CM and EM if CD4+, and in EMRA if CD8+.

This clonotype was observed many times. What it recognizes is unknown. Sample barcodes and UMIs were carried by the TCR alpha and TCR beta cDNA libraries that 5'RACE generated with constant-segment primers. Via MiXCR, TCRdb re-called the 5' RACE reads, giving one row per CDR3 protein. The sample contains tens of thousands of distinct CDR3 sequences, about 15% of which appear only once. Source material: PBMCs or a T cell subset sorted from them (not recorded which). This sequence was found in a man aged 18 to 29 who had mild COVID-19 (a few samples of this study predate the infection). Cell type and time point are not known.

CDR3 nucleotides: TGCGCCAGCAGCCCATTCCAGGGGGCTCCCCCCTACGAGCAGTACGTC. Its translation is CASSPFQGAPPYEQYV. The chain links TRBV4-3 to TRBJ2-7; the match to TRBD1 covers 8 bases. There are 16 residues in the CDR3. The germline CDR1 and CDR2 sequences are LGHNA and YSLEER. V lost 4 bases to trimming and J lost 2 bases; unmatched junction nucleotides: 10.